The clone carrying this TCR beta chain appeared many times. V shed 6 bases and J shed 0 bases, with 15 bases lying between them. CDR3 size: 15 residues. In germline, CDR1 is MNHEY, CDR2 SVGAGI. These data come from a study of PD-1 blockade in mismatch repair-deficient tumors. TCRdb's table, derived via immunoSEQ multiplex PCR, lists solely in-frame clones and lacks some. The profile shows fewer than 50,000 clones, about 76% of them singletons. The sequencing used peripheral blood, collected 4 weeks after starting pembrolizumab. The V gene is TRBV6-5, the J gene TRBJ2-7, with a possible D match to TRBD2 (7 bases). This receptor was taken from an adult with mismatch repair-deficient cancer. The CDR3 protein is CASRLLGGASYEQYF. The DNA of the CDR3 is TGTGCCAGCAGATTACTTGGGGGGGCCTCCTACGAGCAGTACTTC.